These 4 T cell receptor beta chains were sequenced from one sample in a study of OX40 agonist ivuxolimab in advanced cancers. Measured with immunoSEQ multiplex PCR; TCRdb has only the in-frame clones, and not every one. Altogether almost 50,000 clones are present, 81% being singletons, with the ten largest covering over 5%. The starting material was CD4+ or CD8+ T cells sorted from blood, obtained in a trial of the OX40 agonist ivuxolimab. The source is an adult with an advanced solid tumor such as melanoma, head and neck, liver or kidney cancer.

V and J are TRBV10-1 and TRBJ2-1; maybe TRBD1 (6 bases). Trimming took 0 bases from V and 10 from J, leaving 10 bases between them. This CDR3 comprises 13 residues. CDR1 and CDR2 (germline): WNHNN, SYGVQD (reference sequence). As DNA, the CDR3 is TGCGCCAGCAGTGAGTCGACAGGCGGCGAGCAGTTCTTC. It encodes CASSESTGGEQFF.

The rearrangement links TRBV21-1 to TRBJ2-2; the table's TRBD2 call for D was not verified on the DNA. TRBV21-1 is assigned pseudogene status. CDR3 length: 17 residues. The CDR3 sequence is CASSLNEFRRNTGELFF. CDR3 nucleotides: TGTGCCAGCAGCCTTAATGAGTTCCGGAGAAACACCGGGGAGCTGTTTTTT.

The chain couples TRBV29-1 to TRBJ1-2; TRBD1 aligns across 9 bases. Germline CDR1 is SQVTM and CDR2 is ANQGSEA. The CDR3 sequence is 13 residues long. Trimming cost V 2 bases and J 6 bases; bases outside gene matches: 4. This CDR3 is CSVEWGTGNGYTF. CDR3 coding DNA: TGCAGCGTTGAATGGGGGACAGGGAATGGCTACACCTTC.

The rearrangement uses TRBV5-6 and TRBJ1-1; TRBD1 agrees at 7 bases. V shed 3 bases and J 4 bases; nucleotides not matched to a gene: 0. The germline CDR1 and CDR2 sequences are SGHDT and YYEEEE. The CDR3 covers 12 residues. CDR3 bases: TGTGCCAGCAGCTGGGACAGCACTGAAGCTTTCTTT. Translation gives CASSWDSTEAFF. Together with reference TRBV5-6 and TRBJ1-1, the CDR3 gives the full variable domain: DAGVTQSPTHLIKTRGQQVTLRCSPKSGHDTVSWYQQALGQGPQFIFQYYEEEERQRGNFPDRFSGHQFPNYSSELNVNALLLGDSALYLCASSWDSTEAFFGQGTRLTVV.